Below, 10 T cell receptor beta chains from the same sample are listed, as sequenced in a study of blood T cell repertoires in COVID-19. Profiling relied on immunoSEQ multiplex PCR, and the TCRdb table lists in-frame clones only, not all of them. The table records roughly 230,000 clones, 82% of them present only once. The sample was peripheral blood. The receptors originated from a woman older than 75 with acute or convalescent COVID-19.

The gene calls are TRBV21-1 and TRBJ1-5. TRBV21-1 counts as a pseudogene. The CDR3 has 15 residues. DNA for the CDR3: TGTGCCAGCAGCAAACCTAGGACTGGGAATCAGCCCCAGCATTTT. It translates to CASSKPRTGNQPQHF.

The V and J genes are TRBV15 and TRBJ1-2; a possible D gene is TRBD1 (5 bases). The CDR3 has 14 residues. Germline-derived CDR1 and CDR2 are LNHNV and YYDKDF (reference sequence). Trimming took off 5 bases at V and 4 bases at J, with 14 bases between the two ends. The CDR3, as DNA: TGTGCCACCAGCTTTGCAGGGTCTCCCTATGGCTACACCTTC. It translates to CATSFAGSPYGYTF.

The chain combines TRBV5-6 with TRBJ1-2; 11 bases align to TRBD1. The germline CDR1 and CDR2 sequences are SGHDT and YYEEEE. Germline trimming cut 4 bases from V and 8 bases from J; bases unmatched to any gene: 4. The CDR3 loop spans 13 amino acids. CDR3 protein: CASSRTGGRGYTF. The CDR3 DNA reads TGTGCCAGCAGCCGGACAGGGGGCCGAGGCTACACCTTC.

The chain combines TRBV7-7 with TRBJ2-7; 7 bases are a match to TRBD1. The CDR3 has 15 amino acids. Per germline, CDR1 SSHAT and CDR2 FNYEAQ (reference sequence). CDR3 in DNA: TGTGCTAGCCCCTGGGGGCGGCAGGGGGCCTACGAGCAGTACTTC. Translated: CASPWGRQGAYEQYF.

This clone was seen only once. This chain joins TRBV28 and TRBJ1-1; 8 nucleotides align to TRBD1. The CDR3 spans 17 residues. V shed 6 bases, J shed 7 bases, and the junction held 19 bases outside the gene matches. Looked up from germline, CDR1 is MDHEN and CDR2 is SYDVKM. The CDR3 loop reads CASSPSRGQGAISEAFF. CDR3 nucleotides: TGTGCCAGCAGCCCCTCACGGGGGCAGGGGGCAATAAGTGAAGCTTTCTTT.

In its sample, this clone was seen once. J is TRBJ1-4 and V is TRBV3-1 (or the pseudogene TRBV3-2), with D perhaps matching TRBD1 (5 bases). Per germline, CDR1 LGHDT and CDR2 YNNKEL (reference sequence). The CDR3 loop spans 13 amino acids. Trimming cost V 6 bases and J 7 bases, with 12 bases left between them. CDR3 nucleotide sequence: TGTGCCAGCAGTACCCCCAGGGCTGAAAAACTGTTTTTT. Translating it yields CASSTPRAEKLFF.

The rearrangement links TRBV3-1 (or the pseudogene TRBV3-2) to TRBJ2-3; possible D gene TRBD1, 5 bases. This CDR3 spans 15 amino acids. Trimming removed 3 bases from V and 1 base from J, with 11 bases in between. Germline CDR1 LGHDT, CDR2 YNNKEL (reference sequence). CDR3 DNA sequence: TGTGCCAGCAGCCAGCCAGGGCCTGGCACAGATACGCAGTATTTT. It specifies CASSQPGPGTDTQYF.

The chain recombines TRBV2 with TRBJ1-1, with a possible D match to TRBD1 (5 bases). Germline V gene lookup returns CDR1 SNHLY and CDR2 FYNNEI. This CDR3 region has 13 residues. Trimming pared 0 bases from V and 11 bases from J, leaving 13 bases between. CDR3 DNA: TGTGCCAGCAGTGAAGCGAAGCAGGGTGGCGCTTTCTTT. It codes for CASSEAKQGGAFF.

This chain connects TRBV7-2 to TRBJ1-5; perhaps TRBD1 as D (6 bases). Per germline, CDR1 SGHTA and CDR2 FQGNSA. This CDR3 is 17 amino acids long. V gave up 5 bases and J gave up 8 bases, with 25 bases separating them. The CDR3 region is CASSPSSLGGGREPQHF. In DNA, the CDR3 is TGTGCCAGCAGCCCCTCTTCTCTTGGGGGCGGGAGGGAGCCCCAGCATTTT.

The genes are TRBV7-7 and TRBJ2-2, with TRBD1 matching 7 bases. Per the germline V gene, CDR1 is SSHAT and CDR2 is FNYEAQ (reference sequence). With 5 bases clipped from V and 3 bases from J, the junction kept 9 bases outside the gene matches. The CDR3 has 16 residues. This CDR3 reads CASSPDRVGDTGELFF. In DNA form, the CDR3 reads TGTGCCAGCAGCCCCGACAGGGTCGGGGACACCGGGGAGCTGTTTTTT.